Presented here are 15 T cell receptor beta chains from one specimen sequenced in a study of T cells after yellow fever vaccination. In TCRdb, the 5' RACE reads were re-called with MiXCR into one record per CDR3 protein. Here the sample spans a few hundred thousand distinct CDR3 sequences, 17% being singletons. The sample consisted of PBMCs, taken 5 to 6 days after the first yellow fever vaccination. These receptors all come from a young man who received the YFV17D yellow fever vaccine.

This clonotype was counted only a few times. The chain is built from TRBV5-1 and TRBJ2-1; D is unresolved. This CDR3 comprises 17 residues. In germline, CDR1 is SGHRS, CDR2 YFSETQ. The V gene lost 2 bases and the J gene lost 5 bases, with 20 bases spanning the gap. As DNA, the CDR3 is TGCGCCAGCAGCTTCCCCGTATATTTTGCAGGTAACAATGAGCAGTTCTTC. Amino acids: CASSFPVYFAGNNEQFF.

The V and J genes are TRBV29-1 and TRBJ2-7, with TRBD1 matching 8 bases. The germline gives CDR1 SQVTM, CDR2 ANQGSEA. V dropped 4 bases and J dropped 6; count of bases not matched to a gene: 2. The CDR3 totals 11 residues. The DNA for the CDR3 is TGCAGCGTTGGACAGGGGTCCGAGCAGTACTTC. Its protein product is CSVGQGSEQYF.

DNA for the CDR3: TGTGCCAGCTCACCAGTAGCCAATCTAGCGCCTTCCGGCAATGAGCAGTTCTTC. This sequence encodes CASSPVANLAPSGNEQFF. The chain uses TRBV18 and TRBJ2-1; perhaps TRBD2 as D (6 bases). The germline V gene has CDR1 KGHSH and CDR2 LQKENI. The CDR3 loop spans 18 amino acids. Trimming removed 2 bases from V and 6 bases from J, with 23 bases in between.

Only a few counts were recorded for this clonotype. The chain employs TRBV7-2 and TRBJ2-1, with TRBD2 as a possible D gene (6 bases). Trimming took off 6 bases at V and 1 base at J, with 16 bases between the two ends. CDR1 is SGHTA, CDR2 FQGNSA, per germline. The CDR3 has 16 amino acids. Here the CDR3 reads CASRSRGVRSYNEQFF. CDR3 DNA: TGTGCCAGCAGGTCTCGCGGGGTCCGTTCCTACAATGAGCAGTTCTTC.

Regarding this clonotype: Possible read error: a much larger clone is one base away. This chain links TRBV6-6 with TRBJ1-3; D unclear. CDR3 length: 12 amino acids. Germline loops: CDR1 MNHNY, CDR2 SVGAGI (reference sequence). CDR3 amino acids: CASSYSENTIYF. In nucleotides, the CDR3 is TGTGCCAGCAGTTACTCTGAAAACACCATATATTTT.

CDR3 residues: CSTGFAYGYTF. In DNA, the CDR3 is TGCAGTACAGGGTTCGCCTATGGCTACACCTTC. V gene TRBV20-1 combines with J gene TRBJ1-2; maybe TRBD1 (6 bases). CDR3 size: 11 residues. Trimming removed 8 bases from V and 4 bases from J, with 11 bases in between. Germline lookup yields CDR1 DFQATT and CDR2 SNEGSKA (reference sequence).

This clonotype was observed many times. V gene TRBV7-9 combines with J gene TRBJ2-7; tentatively, D is TRBD1 (6 bases). The germline gives CDR1 SEHNR, CDR2 FQNEAQ (reference sequence). The CDR3 is 13 amino acids. The V gene lost 8 bases and the J gene lost 2 bases, with 13 bases spanning the gap. CDR3 in DNA: TGTGCCAGCGAGACAGGTACAACCTACGAGCAGTACTTC. It encodes CASETGTTYEQYF.

The gene calls are TRBV30 and TRBJ2-2; no reliable D call. V was clipped by 0 bases and J by 7 bases, with 9 bases between them. CDR1 and CDR2 (germline): GTSNPN, SVGIG (reference sequence). This CDR3 is 13 amino acids long. In DNA form, the CDR3 reads TGTGCCTGGAGTGTTAGCTCCATCGGGGAGCTGTTTTTT. Its translation is CAWSVSSIGELFF.

The sample holds a few counts of this clonotype. The chain employs TRBV20-1 and TRBJ1-4; unclear D gene. V dropped 5 bases and J dropped 8 bases, with 15 bases sitting between them. CDR1 is DFQATT and CDR2 is SNEGSKA in the germline V gene (reference sequence). The CDR3 has 13 amino acids. DNA for the CDR3: TGCAGTGCTCCTCGGACTGTAGGGGAAAAACTGTTTTTT. This gives the protein CSAPRTVGEKLFF.

This clonotype was observed a handful of times. The gene calls are TRBV2 and TRBJ1-6, with D possibly matching TRBD1 (6 bases). The length of the CDR3 is 15 residues. Germline V gives CDR1 SNHLY, CDR2 FYNNEI. V was clipped by 5 bases and J by 9 bases, with 17 bases between them. CDR3 bases: TGTGCCAGCAGTCCAAGGGGGGACAAGGCTTCACCCCTCCACTTT. The encoded protein is CASSPRGDKASPLHF.

This clonotype was found many times. The chain employs TRBV6-2 or TRBV6-3 and TRBJ2-7; D possibly corresponds to TRBD1 (5 bases). The CDR3 length is 12 residues. The V gene's germline CDR1 is MNHEY and CDR2 SVGEGT. Trimming removed 4 bases at V and 4 bases at J, with 8 bases between. CDR3 coding DNA: TGTGCCAGCAGTTCTGGGGCGTACGAGCAGTACTTC. It translates to CASSSGAYEQYF.

Regarding this clonotype: An end of the junction differs from the germline gene, which may be a read error. This chain uses TRBV6-1 with TRBJ2-3; D is uncertain. Germline CDR1 is MNHNS and CDR2 is SASEGT. This CDR3 region has 14 residues. DNA of the CDR3: TGTGCCAGCAGGTTTCTAGGTCGCACAGATACGCAGAATTTT. Residues: CASRFLGRTDTQNF.

This clonotype was observed a handful of times. The chain couples TRBV21-1 to TRBJ2-3; whether TRBD2, the table's D call, matches the DNA was not checked. TRBV21-1 counts as a pseudogene. The CDR3 consists of 20 residues. CDR3 sequence (DNA): TGTGCCAGCAGCAAAGAAGGCGGCTTCCTAGCGGGGGGTTGTGCAGATACGCAGTATTTT. Protein: CASSKEGGFLAGGCADTQYF.

This clonotype occurred a few times. J is TRBJ1-5 and V is TRBV12-3 or TRBV12-4; tentative D call: TRBD1 (5 bases). The CDR3 loop spans 15 amino acids. Deletions cut 6 bases from V and 5 bases from J, with 17 bases between. CDR3 bases: TGTGCCAGCAGCCGGGACGCGACCCCTGATCAGCCCCAGCATTTT. Translated: CASSRDATPDQPQHF.

In this sample, this clonotype turned up many times. The chain combines TRBV4-3 with TRBJ1-5, with D uncertain. The V end was cut by 0 bases, the J end by 5 bases, with 11 bases between. This CDR3 is 15 amino acids long. Germline loops: CDR1 LGHNA, CDR2 YSLEER. CDR3 sequence reads: CASSQDWYGDQPQHF. CDR3 in DNA: TGCGCCAGCAGCCAAGATTGGTACGGAGATCAGCCCCAGCATTTT.